These 30 T cell receptor beta chains share one sample of origin, sequenced in a study of response to subunit inactivated influenza vaccine. TCRdb called the RT-PCR reads again in MiXCR, with one record for every CDR3 protein. This sample yields under 950,000 distinct CDR3 sequences, of which about 20% are seen a single time; about 9.4% belongs to the top ten. Sequenced here: PBMCs from blood, sampled less than 6 days after vaccination. Source of these receptors: a man aged 50 to 60 who received an inactivated influenza vaccine.

The chain combines TRBV3-1 with TRBJ2-5; D uncertain. Between the trimmed V and J ends, which lost 6 bases and 3 bases, there was a span of 11 bases. Germline lookup yields CDR1 LGHDT and CDR2 YNNKEL (reference sequence). The CDR3 contains 13 residues. The CDR3 loop is CASRRWGEETQYF. CDR3 DNA: TGTGCCAGCAGGCGTTGGGGTGAAGAGACCCAGTACTTC.

The V call is TRBV5-1, the J call TRBJ2-2; D is undetermined. This CDR3 has 16 amino acids. Trimming shortened V by 4 bases and J by 0 bases, and 13 bases separated the two germline ends. Germline CDR1 SGHRS, CDR2 YFSETQ. The CDR3 loop is CASSPAGQANTGELFF. The CDR3 nucleotides are TGCGCCAGCAGCCCGGCCGGGCAGGCGAACACCGGGGAGCTGTTTTTT.

The J gene is TRBJ2-1, the V gene TRBV29-1; TRBD2 matches at 11 bases. The ends lost 7 bases at V and 9 bases at J; junction bases unmatched: 8. The CDR3 runs 13 residues. Germline loops: CDR1 SQVTM, CDR2 ANQGSEA. The CDR3 DNA reads TGCAGCGGGTTAGCGGGAGGGGGCGGTGAGCAGTTCTTC. It encodes CSGLAGGGGEQFF.

The chain employs TRBV3-1 and TRBJ1-3, with D tentatively TRBD1 (6 bases). V lost 5 bases, J lost 2 bases, and 10 bases lay in between. The length of the CDR3 is 14 residues. Per the germline V gene, CDR1 is LGHDT and CDR2 is YNNKEL (reference sequence). CDR3 bases: TGTGCCAGCAGCACCAGGGGAGCTGGAAACACCATATATTTT. It codes for CASSTRGAGNTIYF. The full variable domain, with the rest looked up from reference TRBV3-1 and TRBJ1-3, is DTAVSQTPKYLVTQMGNDKSIKCEQNLGHDTMYWYKQDSKKFLKIMFSYNNKELIINETVPNRFSPKSPDKAHLNLHINSLELGDSAVYFCASSTRGAGNTIYFGEGSWLTVV.

The chain couples TRBV4-2 to TRBJ1-5; D may be TRBD1 (6 bases). From germline, CDR1 is LGHNA and CDR2 YNFKEQ. This CDR3 contains 16 residues. V gave up 0 bases and J gave up 4 bases, with 13 bases separating them. The CDR3 DNA sequence: TGTGCCAGCAGCCAAGATTGGGGGGGCGCAAATCAGCCCCAGCATTTT. Translation: CASSQDWGGANQPQHF.

The V gene is TRBV7-8, the J gene TRBJ2-2; 8 bases fit TRBD2. Germline values: CDR1 SGHVS, CDR2 FQNEAQ. The CDR3 is 16 residues long. V lost 6 bases, J lost 2 bases, and 8 bases stayed unmatched. CDR3 coding DNA: TGTGCCAGCAGACCCCGACTAGCGAGTAACACCGGGGAGCTGTTTTTT. Its translation is CASRPRLASNTGELFF.

This clonotype was counted only a few times. V and J are TRBV12-3 or TRBV12-4 and TRBJ1-1; weak D call: TRBD1 (5 bases). This CDR3 spans 17 amino acids. The V gene lost 3 bases and the J gene lost 1 base, with 18 bases spanning the gap. The DNA of the CDR3 is TGTGCCAGCAGTTTGGGACTGGTTTTGTCCACGAACACTGAAGCTTTCTTT. This encodes CASSLGLVLSTNTEAFF.

The rearrangement uses TRBV24-1 and TRBJ2-3, with D perhaps TRBD1 (6 bases). The germline gives CDR1 KGHDR, CDR2 SFDVKD. This CDR3 comprises 16 residues. V lost 7 bases to trimming and J lost 3 bases, with 19 bases between them. DNA for the CDR3: TGTGCCACCAGGGGTGCGGGCAGGGGCCGTACAGATACGCAGTATTTT. Protein sequence: CATRGAGRGRTDTQYF.

The chain combines TRBV3-1 with TRBJ2-7, with D perhaps matching TRBD2 (5 bases). The CDR3 spans 14 residues. Germline loops: CDR1 LGHDT, CDR2 YNNKEL (reference sequence). The V gene lost 4 bases and the J gene lost 0 bases, with 10 bases spanning the gap. The CDR3 DNA reads as TGTGCCAGCAGCCCCGGGATCCGCTCCTACGAGCAGTACTTC. Its translation is CASSPGIRSYEQYF.

The chain combines TRBV11-2 with TRBJ2-3, with a tentative D call TRBD1 (5 bases). The V end lost 3 bases, the J end lost 0 bases, and 13 bases lay between the germline ends. Germline CDR1 reads SGHAT; CDR2 reads FQNNGV. The CDR3 totals 16 residues. The CDR3 region is CASSFDLGHSTDTQYF. In DNA form, the CDR3 reads TGTGCCAGCAGCTTCGATCTCGGACATAGCACAGATACGCAGTATTTT.

This chain connects TRBV6-5 to TRBJ1-5, with D hard to call. Germline V gene data show CDR1 as MNHEY and CDR2 as SVGAGI. Trimming took 0 bases from V and 2 from J, leaving 8 bases between them. The CDR3 has 15 amino acids. The CDR3 nucleotides are TGTGCCAGCAGTTACTCGGCGATCGGCAATCAGCCCCAGCATTTT. It specifies CASSYSAIGNQPQHF.

Here the CDR3 DNA reads TGTGCCAGCTCCCAGGCGCTCGAGCAGTACTTC. Residues: CASSQALEQYF. The rearrangement links TRBV6-5 to TRBJ2-7; D not certain. This CDR3 contains 11 residues. CDR1 and CDR2 from the germline V gene are MNHEY and SVGAGI. Between the trimmed V and J ends, which lost 8 bases and 6 bases, there was a span of 11 bases.

This clonotype was found a few times. The chain is built from TRBV20-1 and TRBJ2-7, with 9 bases aligning to TRBD2. CDR1 is DFQATT, CDR2 SNEGSKA, per germline (reference sequence). The CDR3 totals 15 residues. V lost 6 bases, J lost 9 bases, and 18 bases stayed unmatched. The CDR3 protein is CSAQGRGAGGLAQYF. CDR3 nucleotides: TGCAGTGCCCAGGGCCGTGGAGCGGGGGGCTTAGCGCAGTACTTC.

This clonotype was counted between two and nine times. The chain uses TRBV12-3 or TRBV12-4 and TRBJ1-3, with no clear D. V was trimmed by 3 bases and J by 1 base, leaving 13 bases between them. The CDR3 is 16 residues long. CDR3 residues: CASSLSLVNSGNTIYF. CDR3 nucleotides: TGTGCCAGCAGTTTGTCCTTGGTGAATTCTGGAAACACCATATATTTT.

The chain is built from TRBV10-3 and TRBJ2-3; 10 bases are shared with TRBD2. CDR1 ENHRY and CDR2 SYGVKD come from the germline V gene. V was pared by 11 bases and J by 1 base, with 6 bases of the junction left unmatched. The CDR3 runs 14 residues. The CDR3 sequence: CAVRTSGRTDTQYF. In DNA form, the CDR3 reads TGTGCCGTCCGGACTAGCGGCCGCACAGATACGCAGTATTTT.

This clonotype was counted between two and nine times. An end of the junction differs from the germline gene, which may be a read error. The chain recombines TRBV10-3 with TRBJ2-7, with 7 bases aligning to TRBD2. The CDR3 spans 13 residues. CDR1 and CDR2 (germline): ENHRY, SYGVKD. The CDR3 coding sequence is TGTGCCATCAGTGACTTCCTTTTACCGGGACTATCCTTC. This sequence encodes CAISDFLLPGLSF.

CDR3 loop: CASSVEGNNEKLFF. The CDR3 DNA reads TGTGCCAGCAGCGTGGAGGGGAATAATGAAAAACTGTTTTTT. V gene TRBV9 combines with J gene TRBJ1-4; TRBD1 is a possible D gene (5 bases). Germline assignment: CDR1 SGDLS and CDR2 YYNGEE. Trimming took off 2 bases at V and 4 bases at J, with 9 bases between the two ends. The CDR3 contains 14 residues. Combining the CDR3 with reference TRBV9 and TRBJ1-4 gives the whole variable domain DSGVTQTPKHLITATGQRVTLRCSPRSGDLSVYWYQQSLDQGLQFLIQYYNGEERAKGNILERFSAQQFPDLHSELNLSSLELGDSALYFCASSVEGNNEKLFFGSGTQLSVL.

This clonotype has a handful of counts. This chain joins TRBV18 and TRBJ1-5; D remains ambiguous. The CDR3 is 15 residues long. Germline CDR1 reads KGHSH; CDR2 reads LQKENI. With 3 bases removed from V and 0 bases from J, the gap between germline ends came to 9 bases. CDR3 bases: TGTGCCAGCTCACCGAGGCAGATTAGCAATCAGCCCCAGCATTTT. Residues: CASSPRQISNQPQHF.

Only a few counts were recorded for this clonotype. The chain has TRBV12-5 and TRBJ2-2; 10 bases map to TRBD2. With V trimmed by 1 base and J by 1 base, 0 bases remained unmatched. Per the germline V gene, CDR1 is LGHNT and CDR2 is FRNRAP. The CDR3 spans 16 residues. DNA of the CDR3: TGTGCTAGTGGTTTGGGACTAGCGGGGAACACCGGGGAGCTGTTTTTT. Residues: CASGLGLAGNTGELFF. The full variable domain, completed using reference TRBV12-5 and TRBJ2-2, is DARVTQTPRHKVTEMGQEVTMRCQPILGHNTVFWYRQTMMQGLELLAYFRNRAPLDDSGMPKDRFSAEMPDATLATLKIQPSEPRDSAVYFCASGLGLAGNTGELFFGEGSRLTVL.

In this sample, this clonotype turned up a few times. V is TRBV7-2 and J is TRBJ2-3; either TRBD1 or TRBD2 may supply D (6 bases each). Trimming pared 5 bases from V and 3 bases from J, leaving 15 bases between. This CDR3 is built from 15 residues. Germline values: CDR1 SGHTA, CDR2 FQGNSA. CDR3 in DNA: TGTGCCAGCAGCGGAGGGGGTCTGGGAACAGATACGCAGTATTTT. It encodes CASSGGGLGTDTQYF.

The chain is built from TRBV29-1 and TRBJ2-1; TRBD2 agrees at 7 bases. Germline loops: CDR1 SQVTM, CDR2 ANQGSEA. The CDR3 extends over 13 amino acids. The trim removed 3 bases at V and 6 bases at J, leaving 5 bases unmatched. This chain's CDR3 is CSVDRTRANEQFF. In nucleotides, the CDR3 is TGCAGCGTTGACCGGACTAGGGCCAATGAGCAGTTCTTC.

This chain connects TRBV29-1 to TRBJ2-7; TRBD2 matches at 9 bases. J was trimmed by 12 bases and V by 3 bases; bases with no gene match: 18. The CDR3 sequence is 15 residues long. Germline V gene data show CDR1 as SQVTM and CDR2 as ANQGSEA. This CDR3 reads CSVEETSGNYDFLYF. CDR3 DNA sequence: TGCAGCGTTGAGGAGACTAGCGGTAACTACGATTTTCTGTACTTC.

The chain is built from TRBV7-2 and TRBJ2-2; TRBD1 is a possible D gene (6 bases). V lost 7 bases and J lost 3, with 12 bases in between. The CDR3 covers 14 residues. CDR1 is SGHTA and CDR2 is FQGNSA in the germline V gene. The CDR3 region has the DNA TGTGCCAGCACGAGGGGGTTTGACACCGGGGAGCTGTTTTTT. Translation: CASTRGFDTGELFF.

There are a few counts of this clonotype. The CDR3 DNA follows: TGTGCCAGCAGCATACTGAGACAGGTCTACTATGGCTACACCTTC. Amino acids: CASSILRQVYYGYTF. This rearrangement joins TRBV13 to TRBJ1-2; possibly TRBD1 for D (6 bases). The germline V gene has CDR1 PRHDT and CDR2 FYEKMQ (reference sequence). Between the trimmed V and J ends, which lost 5 bases and 3 bases, there was a span of 16 bases. There are 15 residues in the CDR3.

The chain links TRBV15 to TRBJ2-2, with TRBD1 identical over 8 bases. The CDR3 is 16 amino acids. Germline CDR1 and CDR2: LNHNV and YYDKDF (reference sequence). The junction had 5 bases not matched to a gene; V was cut back by 0 bases and J by 5 bases. CDR3 nucleotide sequence: TGTGCCACCAGCAGAGAGGCAGGGGGCCGGACCGGGGAGCTGTTTTTT. It is translated as CATSREAGGRTGELFF.

This clonotype was counted at least ten times. The chain has TRBV12-3 or TRBV12-4 and TRBJ2-7, with 9 bases aligning to TRBD1. This CDR3 comprises 15 residues. V trimming: 2 bases; J trimming: 4 bases; junction bases outside the gene matches: 6. The CDR3 DNA follows: TGTGCCAGCAGTTTAACACCGGGACAGGGTTACGAGCAGTACTTC. It codes for CASSLTPGQGYEQYF.

The CDR3 loop is CASSMPGDGNTIYF. The CDR3 nucleotides are TGTGCCAGCAGCATGCCGGGGGACGGAAACACCATATATTTT. The V gene is TRBV7-9, the J gene TRBJ1-3, with a weak D call TRBD1 (5 bases). The CDR3 runs to 14 residues. CDR1 and CDR2 (germline): SEHNR, FQNEAQ (reference sequence). The V and J ends lost 5 bases and 4 bases respectively, with 12 bases between them.

V is TRBV7-2 and J is TRBJ2-2; 7 bases are a match to TRBD1. Trimming at V came to 10 bases and at J to 2 bases, leaving 7 bases not matched to a gene. From germline, CDR1 is SGHTA and CDR2 FQGNSA. This CDR3 is built from 14 residues. The CDR3, as DNA: TGTGCCACACAGCAGGGGGTAAACACCGGGGAGCTGTTTTTT. It is translated as CATQQGVNTGELFF. The full variable domain, rest sourced from reference TRBV7-2 and TRBJ2-2, is GAGVSQSPSNKVTEKGKDVELRCDPISGHTALYWYRQSLGQGLEFLIYFQGNSAPDKSGLPSDRFSAERTGGSVSTLTIQRTQQEDSAVYLCATQQGVNTGELFFGEGSRLTVL.

The chain carries TRBV7-2 and TRBJ2-3, with no clear D. The V end lost 4 bases, the J end lost 4 bases, and 15 bases lay between the germline ends. Germline CDR1 is SGHTA and CDR2 is FQGNSA. The CDR3 runs 15 residues. DNA for the CDR3: TGTGCCAGCAGCTCCCAACCGACCCGGGCAGATACGCAGTATTTT. Amino acid sequence: CASSSQPTRADTQYF.

On this clonotype itself: The CDR3 carries no conserved terminal phenylalanine or tryptophan, so it likely arises from a read error. No DNA is shown, since the ends of the CDR3 on it are uncertain; the CDR3 is the one TCRdb lists. The V and J genes are TRBV28 and TRBJ2-7; the DNA was not used to check the table's D call, TRBD1. The CDR3 totals 12 residues, both ends included. Per the germline V gene, CDR1 is MDHEN and CDR2 is SYDVKM. The CDR3 region is CASSSLTGEEYI.